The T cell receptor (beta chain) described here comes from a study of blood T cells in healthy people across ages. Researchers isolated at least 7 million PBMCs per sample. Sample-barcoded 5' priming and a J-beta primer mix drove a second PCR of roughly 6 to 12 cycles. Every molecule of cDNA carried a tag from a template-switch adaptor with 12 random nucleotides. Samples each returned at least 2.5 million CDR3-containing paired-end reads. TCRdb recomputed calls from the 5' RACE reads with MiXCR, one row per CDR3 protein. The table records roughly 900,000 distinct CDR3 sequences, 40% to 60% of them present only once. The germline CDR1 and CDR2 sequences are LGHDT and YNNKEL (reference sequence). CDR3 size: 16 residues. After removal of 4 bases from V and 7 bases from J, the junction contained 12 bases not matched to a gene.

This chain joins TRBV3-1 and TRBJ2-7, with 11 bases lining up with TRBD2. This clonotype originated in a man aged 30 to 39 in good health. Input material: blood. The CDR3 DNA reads TGTGCCAGCAGCCGACGACTAGCGGGGTCCTACAGTGAGCAGTACTTC. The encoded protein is CASSRRLAGSYSEQYF.